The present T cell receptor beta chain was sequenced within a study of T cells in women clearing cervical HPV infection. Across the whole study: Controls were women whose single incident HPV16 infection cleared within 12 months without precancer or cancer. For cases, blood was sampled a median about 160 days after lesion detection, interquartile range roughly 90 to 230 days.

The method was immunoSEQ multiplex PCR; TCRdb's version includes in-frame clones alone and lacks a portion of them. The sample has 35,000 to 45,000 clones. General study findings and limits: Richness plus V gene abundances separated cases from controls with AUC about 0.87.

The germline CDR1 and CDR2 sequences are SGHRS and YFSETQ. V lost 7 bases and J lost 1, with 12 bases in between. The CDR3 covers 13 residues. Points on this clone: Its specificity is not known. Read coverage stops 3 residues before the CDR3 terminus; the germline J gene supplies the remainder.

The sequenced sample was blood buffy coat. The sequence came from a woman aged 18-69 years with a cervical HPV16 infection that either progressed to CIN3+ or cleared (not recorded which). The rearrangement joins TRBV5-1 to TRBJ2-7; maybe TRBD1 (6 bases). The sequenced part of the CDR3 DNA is TGCGCCAGCGGGAGAACAGGGTCCTACGAG. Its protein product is CASGRTGSYE. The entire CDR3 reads CASGRTGSYEQYF.